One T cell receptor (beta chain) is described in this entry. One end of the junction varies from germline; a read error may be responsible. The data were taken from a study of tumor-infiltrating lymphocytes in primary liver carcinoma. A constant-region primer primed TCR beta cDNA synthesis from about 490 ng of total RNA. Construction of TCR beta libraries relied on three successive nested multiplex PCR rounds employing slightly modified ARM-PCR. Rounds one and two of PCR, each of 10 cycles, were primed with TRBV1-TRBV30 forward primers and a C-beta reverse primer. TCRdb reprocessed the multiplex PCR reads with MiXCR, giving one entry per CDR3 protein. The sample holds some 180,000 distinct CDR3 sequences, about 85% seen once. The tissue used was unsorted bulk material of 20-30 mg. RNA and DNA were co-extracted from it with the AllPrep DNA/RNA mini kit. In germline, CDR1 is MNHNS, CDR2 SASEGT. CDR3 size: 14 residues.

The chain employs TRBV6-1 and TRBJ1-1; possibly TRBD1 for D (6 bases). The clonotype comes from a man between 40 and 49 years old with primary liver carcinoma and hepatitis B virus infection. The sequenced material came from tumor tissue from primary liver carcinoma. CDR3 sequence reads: CASRTGHTNSEAFF. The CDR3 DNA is TGTGCCAGCAGGACGGGACATACGAACTCTGAAGCTTTCTTT.